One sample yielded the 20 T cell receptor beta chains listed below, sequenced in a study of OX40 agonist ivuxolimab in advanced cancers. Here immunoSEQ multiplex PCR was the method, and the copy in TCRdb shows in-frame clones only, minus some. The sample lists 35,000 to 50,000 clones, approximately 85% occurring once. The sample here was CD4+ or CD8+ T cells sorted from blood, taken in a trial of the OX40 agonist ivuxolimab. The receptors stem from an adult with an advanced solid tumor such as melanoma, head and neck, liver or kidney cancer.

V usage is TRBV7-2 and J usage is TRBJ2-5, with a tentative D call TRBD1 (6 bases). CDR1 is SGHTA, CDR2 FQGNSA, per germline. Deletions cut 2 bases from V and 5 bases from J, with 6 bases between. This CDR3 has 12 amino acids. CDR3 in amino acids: CASSLRGETQYF. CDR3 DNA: TGTGCCAGCAGCTTAAGGGGGGAGACCCAGTACTTC.

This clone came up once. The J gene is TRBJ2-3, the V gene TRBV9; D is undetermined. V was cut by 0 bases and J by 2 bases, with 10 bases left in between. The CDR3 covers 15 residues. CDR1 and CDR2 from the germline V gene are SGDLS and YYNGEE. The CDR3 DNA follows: TGTGCCAGCAGCGTAGGTGGCTTGCCCACAGATACGCAGTATTTT. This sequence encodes CASSVGGLPTDTQYF.

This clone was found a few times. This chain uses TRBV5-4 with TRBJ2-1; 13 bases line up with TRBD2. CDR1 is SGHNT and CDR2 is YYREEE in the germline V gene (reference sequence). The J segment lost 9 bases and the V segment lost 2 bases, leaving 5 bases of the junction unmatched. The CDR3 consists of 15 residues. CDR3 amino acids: CASSLLAGGPGEQFF. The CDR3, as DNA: TGTGCCAGCAGCTTACTAGCGGGGGGGCCGGGTGAGCAGTTCTTC. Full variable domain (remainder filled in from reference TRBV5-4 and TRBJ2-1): ETGVTQSPTHLIKTRGQQVTLRCSSQSGHNTVSWYQQALGQGPQFIFQYYREEENGRGNFPPRFSGLQFPNYSSELNVNALELDDSALYLCASSLLAGGPGEQFFGPGTRLTVL.

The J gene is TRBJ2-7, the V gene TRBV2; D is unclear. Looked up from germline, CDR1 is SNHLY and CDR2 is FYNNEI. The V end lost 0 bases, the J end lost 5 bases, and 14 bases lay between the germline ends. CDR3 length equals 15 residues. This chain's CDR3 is CASSEARPPLNEQYF. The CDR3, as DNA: TGTGCCAGCAGTGAAGCCAGACCTCCTTTGAACGAGCAGTACTTC.

This chain's CDR3 is CASSHSMGFTSATNEKLFF. The DNA for the CDR3 is TGCGCCAGCAGTCACTCTATGGGGTTCACTTCTGCAACTAATGAAAAACTGTTTTTT. This sequence joins TRBV5-1 and TRBJ1-4; unclear D gene. The CDR3 is made up of 19 amino acids. V shed 5 bases and J shed 0 bases, with 23 bases lying between them. Germline CDR1 and CDR2: SGHRS and YFSETQ. The whole variable domain, filled in from reference TRBV5-1 and TRBJ1-4, reads KAGVTQTPRYLIKTRGQQVTLSCSPISGHRSVSWYQQTPGQGLQFLFEYFSETQRNKGNFPGRFSGRQFSNSRSEMNVSTLELGDSALYLCASSHSMGFTSATNEKLFFGSGTQLSVL.

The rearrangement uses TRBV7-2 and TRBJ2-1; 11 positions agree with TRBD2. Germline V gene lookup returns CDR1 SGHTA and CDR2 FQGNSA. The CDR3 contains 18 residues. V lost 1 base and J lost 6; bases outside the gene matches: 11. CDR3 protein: CASSLEILAGGVPNEQFF. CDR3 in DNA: TGTGCCAGCAGCTTAGAGATTCTAGCGGGGGGCGTACCCAATGAGCAGTTCTTC.

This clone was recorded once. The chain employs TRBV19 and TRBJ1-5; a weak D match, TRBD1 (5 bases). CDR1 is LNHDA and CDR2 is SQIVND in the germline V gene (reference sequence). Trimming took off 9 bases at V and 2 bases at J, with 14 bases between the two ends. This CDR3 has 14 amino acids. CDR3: CASGAGRGNQPQHF. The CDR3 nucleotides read TGTGCCAGCGGCGCAGGGAGAGGCAATCAGCCCCAGCATTTT.

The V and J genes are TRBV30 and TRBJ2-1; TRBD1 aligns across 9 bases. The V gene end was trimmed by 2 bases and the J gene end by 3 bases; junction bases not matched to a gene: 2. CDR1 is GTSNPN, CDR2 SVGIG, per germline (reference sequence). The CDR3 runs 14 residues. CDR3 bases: TGTGCCTGGAGTACGGGACAGGGCTACAATGAGCAGTTCTTC. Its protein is CAWSTGQGYNEQFF.

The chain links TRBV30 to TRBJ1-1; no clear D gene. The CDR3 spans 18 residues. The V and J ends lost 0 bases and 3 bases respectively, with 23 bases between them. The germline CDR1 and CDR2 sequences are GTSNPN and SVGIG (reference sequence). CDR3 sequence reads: CAWSVRFFVEGLDTEAFF. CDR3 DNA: TGTGCCTGGAGTGTTAGGTTTTTCGTAGAGGGTCTGGACACTGAAGCTTTCTTT.

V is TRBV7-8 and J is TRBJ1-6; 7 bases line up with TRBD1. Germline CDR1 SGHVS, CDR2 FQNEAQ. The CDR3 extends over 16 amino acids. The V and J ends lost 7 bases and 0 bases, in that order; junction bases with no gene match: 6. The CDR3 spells CASTSGGSSYNSPLHF. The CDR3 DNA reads TGTGCCAGCACCTCAGGGGGGAGCTCCTATAATTCACCCCTCCACTTT.

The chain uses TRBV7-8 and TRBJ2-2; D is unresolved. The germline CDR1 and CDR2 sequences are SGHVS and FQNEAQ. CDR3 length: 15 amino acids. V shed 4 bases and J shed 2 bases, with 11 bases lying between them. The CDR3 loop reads CASSSRGINTGELFF. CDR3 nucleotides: TGTGCCAGCAGCTCCCGCGGAATCAACACCGGGGAGCTGTTTTTT.

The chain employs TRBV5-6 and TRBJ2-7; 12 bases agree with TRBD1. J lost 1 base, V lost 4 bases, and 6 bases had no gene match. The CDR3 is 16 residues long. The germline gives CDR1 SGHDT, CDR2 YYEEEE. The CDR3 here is CASSQGQGAGSYEQYF. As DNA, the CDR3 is TGTGCCAGCAGCCAGGGACAGGGGGCAGGGTCCTACGAGCAGTACTTC.

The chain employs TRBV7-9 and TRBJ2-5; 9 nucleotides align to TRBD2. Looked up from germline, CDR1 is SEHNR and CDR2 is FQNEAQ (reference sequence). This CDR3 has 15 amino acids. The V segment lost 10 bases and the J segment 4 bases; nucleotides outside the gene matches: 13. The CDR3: CATQKAWTSVETQYF. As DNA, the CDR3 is TGTGCCACACAAAAGGCGTGGACTAGCGTAGAGACCCAGTACTTC.

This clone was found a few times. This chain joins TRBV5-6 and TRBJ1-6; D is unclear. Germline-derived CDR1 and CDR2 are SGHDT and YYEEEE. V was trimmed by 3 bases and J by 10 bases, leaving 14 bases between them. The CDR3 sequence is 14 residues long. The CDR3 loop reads CASSSLQLDSPLHF. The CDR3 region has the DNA TGTGCCAGCAGCTCCCTCCAGTTAGACTCACCCCTCCACTTT. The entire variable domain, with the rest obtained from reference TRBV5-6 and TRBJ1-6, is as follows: DAGVTQSPTHLIKTRGQQVTLRCSPKSGHDTVSWYQQALGQGPQFIFQYYEEEERQRGNFPDRFSGHQFPNYSSELNVNALLLGDSALYLCASSSLQLDSPLHFGNGTRLTVT.

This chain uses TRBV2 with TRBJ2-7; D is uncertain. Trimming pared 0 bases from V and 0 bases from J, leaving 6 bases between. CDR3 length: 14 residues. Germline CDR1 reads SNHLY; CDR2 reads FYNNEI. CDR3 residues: CASSEAFSSYEQYV. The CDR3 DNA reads TGTGCCAGCAGTGAAGCATTCAGCTCCTACGAGCAGTACGTC.

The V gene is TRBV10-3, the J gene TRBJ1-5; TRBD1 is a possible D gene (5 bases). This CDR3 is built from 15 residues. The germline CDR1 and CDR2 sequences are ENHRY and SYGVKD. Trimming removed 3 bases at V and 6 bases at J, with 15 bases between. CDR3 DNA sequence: TGTGCCATCAGTGATGCGGGGCTCCCTTCTCAGCCCCAGCATTTT. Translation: CAISDAGLPSQPQHF.

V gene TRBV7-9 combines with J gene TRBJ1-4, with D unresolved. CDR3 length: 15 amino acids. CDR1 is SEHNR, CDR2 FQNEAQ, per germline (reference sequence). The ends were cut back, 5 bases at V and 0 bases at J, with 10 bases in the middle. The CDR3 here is CASSADIATNEKLFF. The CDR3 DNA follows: TGTGCCAGCAGCGCTGATATTGCAACTAATGAAAAACTGTTTTTT.

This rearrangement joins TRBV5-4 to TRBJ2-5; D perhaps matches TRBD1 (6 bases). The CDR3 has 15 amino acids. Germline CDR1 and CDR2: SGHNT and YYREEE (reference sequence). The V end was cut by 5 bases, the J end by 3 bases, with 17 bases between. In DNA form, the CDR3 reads TGTGCCAGCAGTATGGGGGCCAGGTTGGAAGAGACCCAGTACTTC. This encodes CASSMGARLEETQYF.

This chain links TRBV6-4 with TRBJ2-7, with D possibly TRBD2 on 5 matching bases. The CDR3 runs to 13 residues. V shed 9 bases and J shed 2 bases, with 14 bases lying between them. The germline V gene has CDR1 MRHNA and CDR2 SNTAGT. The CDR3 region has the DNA TGTGCCAGACCGCGGGTGGGTCCCTACGAGCAGTACGTC. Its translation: CARPRVGPYEQYV.

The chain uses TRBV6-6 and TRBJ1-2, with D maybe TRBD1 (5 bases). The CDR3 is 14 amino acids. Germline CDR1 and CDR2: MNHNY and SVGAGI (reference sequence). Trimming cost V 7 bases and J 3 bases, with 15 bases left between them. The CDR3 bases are TGTGCCAGCACAGGCAGGGCATTTGACTATGGCTACACCTTC. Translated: CASTGRAFDYGYTF.